One and the same sample provided the 23 T cell receptor beta chains below, sequenced in a study of identical twins. From the 5' RACE reads, TCRdb called clonotypes with MiXCR, one entry per CDR3 protein. The sample lists a few hundred thousand distinct CDR3 sequences, about 8% seen once, with less than 4% in the top ten. The sample also formed part of further work on yellow fever vaccine responses in identical twins.

Sequenced sample: CD8+ T cells sorted from blood. These TCRs come from a woman between 18 and 29 years old in good health.

This clonotype was counted between two and nine times. This sequence joins TRBV21-1 and TRBJ2-7; whether TRBD1, the table's D call, matches the DNA was not checked. TRBV21-1 is reported as a pseudogene. The length of the CDR3 is 15 residues. CDR3 DNA: TGTGCCAGCAGCCAAAAAACAGGGGGCTCTGGCGAGCAGTACTTC. Translating gives CASSQKTGGSGEQYF.

This clonotype showed up many times. The chain is built from TRBV12-3 or TRBV12-4 and TRBJ2-3; D is undetermined. V gave up 3 bases and J gave up 4 bases, with 5 bases separating them. The CDR3 has 12 residues. CDR3 region: CASSFLPDTQYF. The CDR3 coding sequence is TGTGCCAGCAGTTTCCTGCCAGATACGCAGTATTTT.

The rearrangement uses TRBV4-3 and TRBJ2-1, with TRBD2 matching 11 bases. Germline V gives CDR1 LGHNA, CDR2 YSLEER. This CDR3 has 17 amino acids. Trimming took 0 bases from V and 7 from J; bases not matched to a gene: 8. CDR3 protein: CASSQEAGTSGLNEQFF. For the CDR3, the DNA is TGCGCCAGCAGCCAAGAAGCGGGGACTAGCGGCTTGAATGAGCAGTTCTTC.

The rearrangement joins TRBV20-1 to TRBJ2-3; the D gene could be TRBD1 or TRBD2 (5 bases each). The CDR3 runs 17 residues. V shed 3 bases and J shed 0 bases, with 19 bases lying between them. The germline V gene has CDR1 DFQATT and CDR2 SNEGSKA (reference sequence). This chain's CDR3 is CSARNLRGASSTDTQYF. CDR3 coding DNA: TGCAGTGCTAGGAACCTTCGGGGCGCCTCTAGCACAGATACGCAGTATTTT.

V is TRBV7-6 and J is TRBJ1-4; D is ambiguous. Germline CDR1 and CDR2: SGHVS and FNYEAQ. V dropped 5 bases and J dropped 5 bases, with 6 bases sitting between them. The CDR3 loop spans 12 amino acids. The CDR3 DNA sequence: TGTGCCAGCAGCCACTCAAATGAAAAACTGTTTTTT. It translates to CASSHSNEKLFF. The complete variable domain, with remaining parts taken from reference TRBV7-6 and TRBJ1-4, reads GAGVSQSPRYKVTKRGQDVALRCDPISGHVSLYWYRQALGQGPEFLTYFNYEAQQDKSGLPNDRFSAERPEGSISTLTIQRTEQRDSAMYRCASSHSNEKLFFGSGTQLSVL.

This clonotype was seen more than once but under ten times. The rearrangement uses TRBV20-1 and TRBJ2-7; TRBD2 is a possible D gene (6 bases). This CDR3 comprises 14 residues. CDR1 is DFQATT and CDR2 is SNEGSKA in the germline V gene (reference sequence). V gave up 1 base and J gave up 0 bases, with 10 bases separating them. CDR3 protein: CSARVEGGSYEQYF. The CDR3, as DNA: TGCAGTGCTAGAGTGGAGGGAGGCTCCTACGAGCAGTACTTC.

This chain links TRBV12-3 or TRBV12-4 with TRBJ2-3; 9 nucleotides agree with TRBD1. V trimming: 5 bases; J trimming: 2 bases; junction bases outside the gene matches: 2. The CDR3 extends over 14 amino acids. This CDR3 is CASSRQGVTDTQYF. CDR3 sequence (DNA): TGTGCCAGCAGTCGACAGGGGGTCACAGATACGCAGTATTTT.

In this sample, this clonotype turned up many times. The CDR3 reads CASSRSGVVNEQYF. The CDR3 coding sequence is TGTGCCAGCAGCCGCTCGGGCGTCGTAAACGAGCAGTACTTC. This chain uses TRBV7-9 with TRBJ2-7, with D uncertain. CDR3 length equals 14 residues. Germline lookup yields CDR1 SEHNR and CDR2 FQNEAQ (reference sequence). V was clipped by 5 bases and J by 5 bases, with 16 bases between them.

This clonotype has at least ten counts. This sequence joins TRBV5-8 and TRBJ2-7; D unclear. CDR1 and CDR2 (germline): SGHTS, YDEGEE. The CDR3 consists of 12 residues. V was shortened by 2 bases and J by 4 bases, with 7 bases between the two germline ends. This CDR3 reads CASSLDNYEQYF. For the CDR3, the DNA is TGTGCCAGCAGCTTAGACAATTACGAGCAGTACTTC.

This clonotype has ten or more counts. The CDR3 loop is CASSQAVTDYLTDTQYF. Here the CDR3 DNA reads TGCGCCAGCAGCCAAGCAGTGACGGACTATCTCACAGATACGCAGTATTTT. The chain combines TRBV4-3 with TRBJ2-3, with a weak D call TRBD2 (6 bases). V lost 1 base, J lost 2 bases, and 16 bases lay in between. The germline V gene has CDR1 LGHNA and CDR2 YSLEER. The CDR3 length is 17 residues.

This clonotype was detected many times. For the CDR3, the DNA is TGCAGCGTTGAGCCGGGACAGGGGTTTGGAAGCACAGATACGCAGTATTTT. Encoded protein: CSVEPGQGFGSTDTQYF. This chain connects TRBV29-1 to TRBJ2-3; 10 bases align to TRBD1. CDR3 length: 17 residues. The germline V gene encodes CDR1 SQVTM and CDR2 ANQGSEA. The trim removed 3 bases at V and 0 bases at J, leaving 9 bases unmatched.

At least ten counts were recorded for this clonotype. V usage is TRBV5-1 and J usage is TRBJ2-7; TRBD2 matches at 9 bases. The CDR3 consists of 17 residues. V shed 4 bases and J 5 bases; nucleotides not matched to a gene: 16. Germline CDR1 SGHRS, CDR2 YFSETQ. CDR3 in amino acids: CASSTRDTPGTSNEQYF. CDR3 bases: TGCGCCAGCAGCACCCGGGACACTCCCGGGACTAGCAACGAGCAGTACTTC.

This clonotype came up many times. The V gene is TRBV7-8, the J gene TRBJ1-2; a weak D match, TRBD1 (5 bases). This CDR3 comprises 12 residues. V lost 8 bases to trimming and J lost 5 bases, with 12 bases between them. In germline, CDR1 is SGHVS, CDR2 FQNEAQ. The CDR3 protein is CASAQGGYGYTF. The CDR3 nucleotides are TGTGCCAGCGCCCAGGGAGGTTATGGCTACACCTTC.

The chain has TRBV6-2 or TRBV6-3 and TRBJ2-1, with D perhaps TRBD1 or TRBD2 (5 bases each). Germline CDR1 reads MNHEY; CDR2 reads SVGEGT. CDR3 size: 17 residues. The V gene lost 4 bases and the J gene lost 2 bases, with 18 bases spanning the gap. The CDR3 DNA reads TGTGCCAGCAGTTCCCCTTCAGGGACCCCCACCTACAATGAGCAGTTCTTC. Translation: CASSSPSGTPTYNEQFF.

This clonotype appeared many times. This chain uses TRBV4-3 with TRBJ1-4; possibly TRBD1 for D (6 bases). V was shortened by 1 base and J by 5 bases, with 14 bases between the two germline ends. The CDR3 consists of 16 residues. CDR1 LGHNA and CDR2 YSLEER come from the germline V gene. The CDR3 is CASSQALTGTNEKLFF. The CDR3 bases are TGCGCCAGCAGCCAAGCCCTGACAGGAACAAATGAAAAACTGTTTTTT.

The chain employs TRBV11-2 and TRBJ2-3; D perhaps matches TRBD2 (7 bases). Trimming removed 2 bases at V and 2 bases at J, with 14 bases between. Germline CDR1 reads SGHAT; CDR2 reads FQNNGV. The CDR3 consists of 16 residues. CDR3 loop: CASSLFGGGATDTQYF. In DNA, the CDR3 is TGTGCCAGCAGCTTATTTGGGGGGGGCGCCACAGATACGCAGTATTTT.

The rearrangement joins TRBV29-1 to TRBJ2-7; D ambiguous. Trimming took off 5 bases at V and 4 bases at J, with 9 bases between the two ends. Germline V CDR1 and CDR2: SQVTM, ANQGSEA. The CDR3 is 11 amino acids. For the CDR3, the DNA is TGCAGCGTTTCCAATGAATACGAGCAGTACTTC. Translating gives CSVSNEYEQYF.

This clonotype appeared many times. V gene TRBV5-6 combines with J gene TRBJ2-1; D remains ambiguous. Trimming removed 3 bases from V and 7 bases from J, with 5 bases in between. Germline V gives CDR1 SGHDT, CDR2 YYEEEE. There are 11 residues in the CDR3. This chain's CDR3 is CASSSSNEQFF. The CDR3 DNA reads TGTGCCAGCAGCTCGTCTAATGAGCAGTTCTTC.

There are many counts of this clonotype. This rearrangement joins TRBV5-1 to TRBJ2-7; D remains ambiguous. V dropped 4 bases and J dropped 2 bases, with 10 bases sitting between them. CDR1 and CDR2 (germline): SGHRS, YFSETQ. The CDR3 totals 13 residues. For the CDR3, the DNA is TGCGCCAGCAGCCCCACACCTCCCTACGAGCAGTACTTC. Translating gives CASSPTPPYEQYF.

There are many counts of this clonotype. The CDR3 spells CSARERVWGRGDNEQFF. The DNA for the CDR3 is TGCAGTGCTAGAGAACGAGTCTGGGGTCGGGGGGACAATGAGCAGTTCTTC. The chain uses TRBV20-1 and TRBJ2-1; TRBD2 aligns across 7 bases. The CDR3 contains 17 residues. Looked up from germline, CDR1 is DFQATT and CDR2 is SNEGSKA (reference sequence). V lost 0 bases, J lost 5 bases, and 13 bases stayed unmatched.

This clonotype was observed many times. This chain connects TRBV20-1 to TRBJ2-5; 7 bases are shared with TRBD1. The CDR3 loop spans 13 amino acids. Germline CDR1 and CDR2: DFQATT and SNEGSKA (reference sequence). The V and J ends lost 3 bases and 5 bases, in that order; junction bases with no gene match: 6. DNA of the CDR3: TGCAGTGCTAGGACAGGGATGCGGGAGACCCAGTACTTC. Amino acids: CSARTGMRETQYF.

This clonotype has a count of ten or more. The chain carries TRBV7-9 and TRBJ2-7; 7 bases are shared with TRBD1. V shed 4 bases and J 3 bases; nucleotides not matched to a gene: 3. The CDR3 length is 13 residues. Germline V gene data show CDR1 as SEHNR and CDR2 as FQNEAQ (reference sequence). The CDR3 DNA follows: TGTGCCAGCAGCTCGGGACAGAACTACGAGCAGTACTTC. This gives the protein CASSSGQNYEQYF.

A note on this clonotype: The junction departs from the called germline gene at one end, perhaps through a read error. The V call is TRBV3-1, the J call TRBJ2-5; 11 bases match TRBD2. The CDR3 has 19 residues. The germline V gene has CDR1 LGHDT and CDR2 YNNKEL (reference sequence). CDR3 sequence (DNA): TGTGCCTGCAGCCAAGAAAATTCACTAGCGGGAGCCCTACAAGAGACCCAGTACTTC. It specifies CACSQENSLAGALQETQYF.